This T cell receptor beta chain was identified during a study of identical twins. Per the germline V gene, CDR1 is SGHVS and CDR2 is FNYEAQ. This CDR3 comprises 15 residues. Trimming took off 1 base at V and 3 bases at J, with 11 bases between the two ends. This clonotype has a handful of counts. The antigen remains undetermined. Whole-study findings and limits: Conclusions were based on cross-sectional statistical analysis, without following the same donors. With monozygotic twins, out-of-frame TCR alpha sharing exceeded what models estimated.

A universal primer site arose from template switching, and cDNA bore unique molecular identifiers. TCRdb used MiXCR to reprocess the 5' RACE reads, holding one entry per CDR3 protein. The data hold 450,000 or so distinct CDR3 sequences, with roughly an eighth observed a single time. These data are also associated with another study on yellow fever vaccine responses in identical twins.

Material for sequencing was CD4+ T cells sorted from blood. This chain uses TRBV7-6 with TRBJ2-3, with D perhaps matching TRBD1 (7 bases). This TCR was recovered from a woman under 30 in good health. The CDR3 here is CASSLVPGGTDTQYF. CDR3 bases: TGTGCCAGCAGCTTAGTACCAGGGGGGACAGATACGCAGTATTTT. The full variable domain, completed using reference TRBV7-6 and TRBJ2-3, is GAGVSQSPRYKVTKRGQDVALRCDPISGHVSLYWYRQALGQGPEFLTYFNYEAQQDKSGLPNDRFSAERPEGSISTLTIQRTEQRDSAMYRCASSLVPGGTDTQYFGPGTRLTVL.